This T cell receptor (beta chain) came from a study of T cells in Graves' hyperthyroidism and ophthalmopathy. About the study: Any treatment followed the collection of peripheral blood at initial diagnosis. Study-wide results and limits: Ophthalmopathy and stable hyperthyroidism were told apart by a 13 V-J model.

Stable hyperthyroidism: no ophthalmopathy progression over 18 months of follow-up. In patients aged 18 to 65, hyperthyroidism was newly diagnosed, with duration under 2 months. Germline CDR1 is KGHSH and CDR2 is LQKENI. The CDR3 length is 16 residues. V lost 3 bases, J lost 2 bases, and 6 bases stayed unmatched. The sample holds many counts of this clonotype. Its matching antigen is unknown. Amplification yielded TCR beta CDR3 regions, with RNA transcripts as the source. Using the HTBI primer set, a first-round RT-PCR was run on the TCR CDR3. TCRdb recomputed calls from the multiplex PCR reads with MiXCR, one row per CDR3 protein. The sample shows 100,000 to 140,000 distinct CDR3 sequences, roughly 15% of them seen only once.

Sequencing input: blood. The source is a woman aged 45-60 years with Graves' hyperthyroidism. The genes are TRBV18 and TRBJ2-3; 9 bases map to TRBD2. The CDR3 bases are TGTGCCAGCTCACCGGCTGCGGGAGGGTTCACAGATACGCAGTATTTT. Amino acids: CASSPAAGGFTDTQYF. The full variable domain, in which reference TRBV18 and TRBJ2-3 provide the parts outside the CDR3, is NAGVMQNPRHLVRRRGQEARLRCSPMKGHSHVYWYRQLPEEGLKFMVYLQKENIIDESGMPKERFSAEFPKEGPSILRIQQVVRGDSAAYFCASSPAAGGFTDTQYFGPGTRLTVL.